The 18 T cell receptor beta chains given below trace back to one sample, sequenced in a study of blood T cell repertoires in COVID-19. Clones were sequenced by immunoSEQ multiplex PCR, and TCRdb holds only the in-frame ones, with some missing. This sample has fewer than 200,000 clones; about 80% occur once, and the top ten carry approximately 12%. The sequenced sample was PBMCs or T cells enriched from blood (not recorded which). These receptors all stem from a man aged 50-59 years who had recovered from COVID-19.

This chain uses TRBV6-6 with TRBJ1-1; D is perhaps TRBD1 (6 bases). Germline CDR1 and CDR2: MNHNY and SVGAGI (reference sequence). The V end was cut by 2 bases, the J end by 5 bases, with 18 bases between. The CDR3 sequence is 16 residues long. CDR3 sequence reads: CASSYPKNTGYTEAFF. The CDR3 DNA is TGTGCCAGCAGTTACCCTAAAAATACAGGGTATACTGAAGCTTTCTTT.

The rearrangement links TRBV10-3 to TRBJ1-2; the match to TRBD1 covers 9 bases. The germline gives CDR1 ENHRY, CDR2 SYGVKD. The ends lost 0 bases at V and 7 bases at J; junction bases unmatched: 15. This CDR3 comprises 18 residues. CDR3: CAISESRGGTGIGAGYTF. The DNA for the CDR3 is TGTGCCATCAGTGAGTCGAGGGGTGGGACAGGGATTGGAGCTGGCTACACCTTC.

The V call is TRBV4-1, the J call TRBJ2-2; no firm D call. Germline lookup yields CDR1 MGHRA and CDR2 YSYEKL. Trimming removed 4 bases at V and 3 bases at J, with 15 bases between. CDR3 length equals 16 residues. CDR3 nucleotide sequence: TGCGCCAGCAGCCGAACAATAGCTCGGGACACCGGGGAGCTGTTTTTT. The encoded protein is CASSRTIARDTGELFF.

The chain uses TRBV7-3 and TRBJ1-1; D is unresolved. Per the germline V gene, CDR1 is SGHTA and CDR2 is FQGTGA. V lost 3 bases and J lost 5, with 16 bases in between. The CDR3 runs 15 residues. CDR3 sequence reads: CASSFSAGRGTEAFF. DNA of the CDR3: TGTGCCAGCAGCTTCTCGGCAGGTCGCGGGACTGAAGCTTTCTTT.

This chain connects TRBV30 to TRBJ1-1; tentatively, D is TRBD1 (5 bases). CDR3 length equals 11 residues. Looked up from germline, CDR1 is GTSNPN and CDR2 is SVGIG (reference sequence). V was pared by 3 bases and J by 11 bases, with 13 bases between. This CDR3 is CAWRVGAGAFF. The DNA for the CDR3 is TGTGCCTGGAGGGTAGGGGCTGGGGCTTTCTTT.

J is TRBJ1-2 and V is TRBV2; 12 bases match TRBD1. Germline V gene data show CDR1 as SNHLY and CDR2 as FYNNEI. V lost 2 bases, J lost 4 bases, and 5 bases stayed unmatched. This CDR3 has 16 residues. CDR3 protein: CASSEPGTGGAYGYTF. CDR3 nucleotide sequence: TGTGCCAGCAGTGAACCCGGGACAGGGGGCGCCTATGGCTACACCTTC.

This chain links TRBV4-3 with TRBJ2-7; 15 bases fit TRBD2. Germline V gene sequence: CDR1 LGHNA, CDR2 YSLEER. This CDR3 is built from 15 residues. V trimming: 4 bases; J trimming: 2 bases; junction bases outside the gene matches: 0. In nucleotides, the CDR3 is TGCGCCAGCAGCCGGACTAGCGGGGGGGCCTACGAGCAGTACTTC. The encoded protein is CASSRTSGGAYEQYF.

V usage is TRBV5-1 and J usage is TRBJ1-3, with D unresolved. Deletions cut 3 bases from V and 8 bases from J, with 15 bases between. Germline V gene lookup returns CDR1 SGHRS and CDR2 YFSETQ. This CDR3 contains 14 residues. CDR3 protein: CASSSGRGGDTIYF. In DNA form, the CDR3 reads TGCGCCAGCAGCTCCGGACGGGGTGGTGACACCATATATTTT.

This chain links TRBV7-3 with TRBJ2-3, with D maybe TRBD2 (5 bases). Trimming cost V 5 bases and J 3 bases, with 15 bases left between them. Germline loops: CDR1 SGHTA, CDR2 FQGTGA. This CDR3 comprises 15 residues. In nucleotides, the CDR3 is TGTGCCAGCAGCCCAGGCCTAGCCACTACAGATACGCAGTATTTT. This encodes CASSPGLATTDTQYF.

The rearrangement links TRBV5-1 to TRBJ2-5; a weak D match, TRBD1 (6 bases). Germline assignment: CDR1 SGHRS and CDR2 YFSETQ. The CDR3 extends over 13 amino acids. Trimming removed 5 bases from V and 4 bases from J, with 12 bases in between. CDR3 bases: TGCGCCAGCAGAGGGCAGGGGTTAGAGACCCAGTACTTC. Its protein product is CASRGQGLETQYF.

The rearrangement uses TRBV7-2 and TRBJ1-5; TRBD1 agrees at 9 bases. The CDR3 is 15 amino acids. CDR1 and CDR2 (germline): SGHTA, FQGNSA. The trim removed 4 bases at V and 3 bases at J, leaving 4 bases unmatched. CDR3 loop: CASSSGTGTNQPQHF. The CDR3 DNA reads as TGTGCCAGCAGCTCCGGGACAGGGACCAATCAGCCCCAGCATTTT.

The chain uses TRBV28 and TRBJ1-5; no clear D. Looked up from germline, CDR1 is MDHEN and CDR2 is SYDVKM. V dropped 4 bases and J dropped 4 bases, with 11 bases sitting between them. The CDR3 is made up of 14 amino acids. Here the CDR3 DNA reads TGTGCCAGCAGTTGGGCCACGGGGAATCAGCCCCAGCATTTT. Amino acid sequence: CASSWATGNQPQHF.

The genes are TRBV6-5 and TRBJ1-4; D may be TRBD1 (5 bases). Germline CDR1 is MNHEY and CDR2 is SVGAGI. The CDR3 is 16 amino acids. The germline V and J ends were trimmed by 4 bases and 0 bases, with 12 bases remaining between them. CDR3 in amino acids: CASSSDSLATNEKLFF. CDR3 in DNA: TGTGCCAGCAGTTCCGACAGCCTTGCAACTAATGAAAAACTGTTTTTT.

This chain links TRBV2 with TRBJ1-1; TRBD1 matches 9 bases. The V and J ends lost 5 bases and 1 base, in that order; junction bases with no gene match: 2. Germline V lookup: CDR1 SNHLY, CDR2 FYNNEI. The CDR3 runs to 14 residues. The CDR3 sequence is CASSLQGANTEAFF. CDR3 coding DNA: TGTGCCAGCAGTTTACAGGGGGCGAACACTGAAGCTTTCTTT.

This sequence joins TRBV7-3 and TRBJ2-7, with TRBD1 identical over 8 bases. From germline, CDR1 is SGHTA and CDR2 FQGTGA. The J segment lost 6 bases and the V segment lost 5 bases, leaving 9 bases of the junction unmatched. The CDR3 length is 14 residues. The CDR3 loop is CASSATRTGSEQYF. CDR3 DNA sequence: TGTGCCAGCAGCGCCACTCGGACAGGGAGCGAGCAGTACTTC.

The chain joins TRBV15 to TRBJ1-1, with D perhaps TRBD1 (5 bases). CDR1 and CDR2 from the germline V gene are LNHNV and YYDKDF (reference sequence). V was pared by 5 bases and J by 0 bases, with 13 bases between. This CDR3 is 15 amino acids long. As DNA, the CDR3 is TGTGCCACCAGCCCATACAGGCTTCTGAACACTGAAGCTTTCTTT. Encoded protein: CATSPYRLLNTEAFF.

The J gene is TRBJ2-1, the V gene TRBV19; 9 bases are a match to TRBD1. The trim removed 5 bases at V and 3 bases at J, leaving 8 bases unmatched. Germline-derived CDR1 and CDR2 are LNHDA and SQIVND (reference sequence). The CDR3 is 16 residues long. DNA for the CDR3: TGTGCCAGTAGTGACCCGGGACAGGGCATCTACAATGAGCAGTTCTTC. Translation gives CASSDPGQGIYNEQFF. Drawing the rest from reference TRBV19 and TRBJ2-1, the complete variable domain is DGGITQSPKYLFRKEGQNVTLSCEQNLNHDAMYWYRQDPGQGLRLIYYSQIVNDFQKGDIAEGYSVSREKKESFPLTVTSAQKNPTAFYLCASSDPGQGIYNEQFFGPGTRLTVL.

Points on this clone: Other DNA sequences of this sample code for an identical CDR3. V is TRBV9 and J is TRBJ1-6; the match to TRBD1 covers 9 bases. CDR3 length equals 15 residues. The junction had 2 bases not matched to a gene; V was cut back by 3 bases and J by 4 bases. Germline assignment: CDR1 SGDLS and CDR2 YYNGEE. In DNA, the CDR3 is TGTGCCAGCAGCGGAGGGACAGGGTATAATTCACCCCTCCACTTT. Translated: CASSGGTGYNSPLHF.